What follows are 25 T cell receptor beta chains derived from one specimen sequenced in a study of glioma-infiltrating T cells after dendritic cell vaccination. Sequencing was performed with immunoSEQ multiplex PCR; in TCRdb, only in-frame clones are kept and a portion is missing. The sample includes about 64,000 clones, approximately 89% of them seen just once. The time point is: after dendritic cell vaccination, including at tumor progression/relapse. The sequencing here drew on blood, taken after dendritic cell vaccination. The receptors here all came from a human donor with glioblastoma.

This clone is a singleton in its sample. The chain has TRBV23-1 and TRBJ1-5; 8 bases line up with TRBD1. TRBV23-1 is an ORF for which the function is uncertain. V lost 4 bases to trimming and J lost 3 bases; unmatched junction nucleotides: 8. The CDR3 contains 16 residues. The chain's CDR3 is CASSRRGLDVNQPQHF. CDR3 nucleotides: TGCGCCAGCAGTCGCAGGGGGCTTGACGTCAATCAGCCCCAGCATTTT.

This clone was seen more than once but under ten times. The CDR3 sequence is CASSFGQGAPTGELFF. CDR3 nucleotide sequence: TGCGCCAGCAGCTTCGGACAGGGGGCGCCCACCGGGGAGCTGTTTTTT. V usage is TRBV5-1 and J usage is TRBJ2-2; the match to TRBD1 covers 11 bases. CDR1 SGHRS and CDR2 YFSETQ come from the germline V gene. CDR3 size: 16 residues. V shed 2 bases, J shed 4 bases, and the junction held 4 bases outside the gene matches.

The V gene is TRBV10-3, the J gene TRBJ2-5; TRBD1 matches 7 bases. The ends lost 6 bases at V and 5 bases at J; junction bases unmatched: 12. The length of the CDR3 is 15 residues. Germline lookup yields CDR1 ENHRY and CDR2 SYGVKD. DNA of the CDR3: TGTGCCATCAGACCGGACACAGGGGCTTATGAGACCCAGTACTTC. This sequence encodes CAIRPDTGAYETQYF.

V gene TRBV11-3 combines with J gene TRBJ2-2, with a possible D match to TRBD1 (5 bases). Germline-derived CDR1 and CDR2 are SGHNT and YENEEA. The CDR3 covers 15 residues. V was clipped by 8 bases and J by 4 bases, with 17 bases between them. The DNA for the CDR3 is TGTGCCAGCGGCCGGCTTGGGGCGAGCACCGGGGAGCTGTTTTTT. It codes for CASGRLGASTGELFF. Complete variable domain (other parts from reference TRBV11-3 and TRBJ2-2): EAGVVQSPRYKIIEKKQPVAFWCNPISGHNTLYWYLQNLGQGPELLIRYENEEAVDDSQLPKDRFSAERLKGVDSTLKIQPAELGDSAVYLCASGRLGASTGELFFGEGSRLTVL.

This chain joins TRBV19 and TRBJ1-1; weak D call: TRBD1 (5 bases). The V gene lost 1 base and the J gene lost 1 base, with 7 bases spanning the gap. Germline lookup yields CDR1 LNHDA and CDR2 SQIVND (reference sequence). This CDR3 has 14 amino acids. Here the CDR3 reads CASSIVRGNTEAFF. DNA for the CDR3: TGTGCCAGTAGTATAGTTAGGGGGAACACTGAAGCTTTCTTT. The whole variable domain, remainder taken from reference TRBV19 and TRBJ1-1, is DGGITQSPKYLFRKEGQNVTLSCEQNLNHDAMYWYRQDPGQGLRLIYYSQIVNDFQKGDIAEGYSVSREKKESFPLTVTSAQKNPTAFYLCASSIVRGNTEAFFGQGTRLTVV.

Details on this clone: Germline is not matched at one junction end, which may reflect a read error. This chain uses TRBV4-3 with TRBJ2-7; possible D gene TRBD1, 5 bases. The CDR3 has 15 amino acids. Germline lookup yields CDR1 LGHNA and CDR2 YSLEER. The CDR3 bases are TGCGCCAGCAGCCAAGGAGCAGGGTTCTCCCACGAGCAGTACTTC. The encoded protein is CASSQGAGFSHEQYF.

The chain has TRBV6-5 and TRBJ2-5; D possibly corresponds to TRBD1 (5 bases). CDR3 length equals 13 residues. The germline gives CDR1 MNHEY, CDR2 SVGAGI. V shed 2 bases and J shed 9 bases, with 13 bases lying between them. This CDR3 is CASSYTGIGSQYF. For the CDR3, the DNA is TGTGCCAGCAGTTACACAGGCATTGGGTCCCAGTACTTC.

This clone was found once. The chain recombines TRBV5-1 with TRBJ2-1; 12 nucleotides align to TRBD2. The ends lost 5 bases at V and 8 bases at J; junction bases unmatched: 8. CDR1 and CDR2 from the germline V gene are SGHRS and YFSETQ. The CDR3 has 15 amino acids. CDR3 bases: TGCGCCAGCAGACTGACTAGCGGGAGAGGCGATGAGCAGTTCTTC. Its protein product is CASRLTSGRGDEQFF.

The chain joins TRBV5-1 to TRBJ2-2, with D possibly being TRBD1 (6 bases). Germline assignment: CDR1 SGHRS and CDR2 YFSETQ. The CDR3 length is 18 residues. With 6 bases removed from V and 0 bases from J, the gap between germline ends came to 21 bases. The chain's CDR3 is CASTPGQEIITNTGELFF. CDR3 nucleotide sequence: TGCGCCAGCACACCGGGACAAGAAATTATAACGAACACCGGGGAGCTGTTTTTT. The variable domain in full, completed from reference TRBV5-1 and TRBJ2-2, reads KAGVTQTPRYLIKTRGQQVTLSCSPISGHRSVSWYQQTPGQGLQFLFEYFSETQRNKGNFPGRFSGRQFSNSRSEMNVSTLELGDSALYLCASTPGQEIITNTGELFFGEGSRLTVL.

The CDR3 coding sequence is TGTGCCAGCAGCTTTTGGACCAGGACAGGGCGCACTGAAGCTTTCTTT. This gives the protein CASSFWTRTGRTEAFF. V and J are TRBV5-6 and TRBJ1-1, with 8 bases matching TRBD1. CDR3 size: 16 residues. V lost 2 bases, J lost 4 bases, and 10 bases stayed unmatched. Germline V gene data show CDR1 as SGHDT and CDR2 as YYEEEE.

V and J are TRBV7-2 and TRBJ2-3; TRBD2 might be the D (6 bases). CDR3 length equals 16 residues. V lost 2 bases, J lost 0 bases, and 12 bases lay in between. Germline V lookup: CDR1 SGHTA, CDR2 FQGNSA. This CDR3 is CASSLRGRPSTDTQYF. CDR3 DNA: TGTGCCAGCAGCTTACGTGGGAGGCCGAGCACAGATACGCAGTATTTT.

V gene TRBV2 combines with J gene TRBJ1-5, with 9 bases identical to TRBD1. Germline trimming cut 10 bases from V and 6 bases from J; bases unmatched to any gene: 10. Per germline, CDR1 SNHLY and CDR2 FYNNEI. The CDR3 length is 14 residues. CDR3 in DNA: TGTGCCACACAGGGACAGGGAGCCGGTCAGCCCCAGCATTTT. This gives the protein CATQGQGAGQPQHF.

The CDR3 here is CASSGGGPQPQHF. CDR3 sequence (DNA): TGTGCCAGCAGCGGGGGGGGGCCACAGCCCCAGCATTTT. The V call is TRBV27, the J call TRBJ1-5, with D possibly TRBD1 on 6 matching bases. The CDR3 sequence is 13 residues long. Germline CDR1 reads MNHEY; CDR2 reads SMNVEV (reference sequence). Trimming pared 6 bases from V and 7 bases from J, leaving 13 bases between.

The CDR3 DNA reads TGCGCCAGCAGGGACGGGAACTACAATGAGCAGTTCTTC. Protein sequence: CASRDGNYNEQFF. The chain recombines TRBV10-2 with TRBJ2-1; tentative D call: TRBD2 (5 bases). The V end was cut by 6 bases, the J end by 3 bases, with 9 bases between. This CDR3 is 13 amino acids long. Germline V gene data show CDR1 as WSHSY and CDR2 as SAAADI.

The DNA for the CDR3 is TGTGCCAGTAGTATCCCCGGGACAGGGGCGGATCAGCCCCAGCATTTT. It specifies CASSIPGTGADQPQHF. This chain connects TRBV19 to TRBJ1-5; 10 nucleotides line up with TRBD1. Germline V gene data show CDR1 as LNHDA and CDR2 as SQIVND (reference sequence). CDR3 size: 16 residues. V was pared by 3 bases and J by 5 bases, with 7 bases of the junction left unmatched.

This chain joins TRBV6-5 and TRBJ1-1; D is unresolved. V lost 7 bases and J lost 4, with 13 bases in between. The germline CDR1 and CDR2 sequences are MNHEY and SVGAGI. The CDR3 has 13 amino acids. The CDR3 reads CASIHQTSTEAFF. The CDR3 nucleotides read TGTGCCAGCATTCACCAGACTAGCACTGAAGCTTTCTTT.

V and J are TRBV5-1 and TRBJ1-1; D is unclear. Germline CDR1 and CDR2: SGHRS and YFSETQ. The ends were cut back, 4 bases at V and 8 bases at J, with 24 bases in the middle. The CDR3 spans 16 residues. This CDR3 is CASSNKKGEPSGEAFF. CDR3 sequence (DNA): TGCGCCAGCAGCAACAAAAAGGGAGAACCGTCGGGAGAAGCTTTCTTT.

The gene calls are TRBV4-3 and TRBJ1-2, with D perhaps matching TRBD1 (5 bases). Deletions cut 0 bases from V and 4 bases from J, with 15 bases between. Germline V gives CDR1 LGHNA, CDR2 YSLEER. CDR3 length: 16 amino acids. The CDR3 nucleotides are TGCGCCAGCAGCCAAGATGGGCAGGGTGCTCGCTATGGCTACACCTTC. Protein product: CASSQDGQGARYGYTF.

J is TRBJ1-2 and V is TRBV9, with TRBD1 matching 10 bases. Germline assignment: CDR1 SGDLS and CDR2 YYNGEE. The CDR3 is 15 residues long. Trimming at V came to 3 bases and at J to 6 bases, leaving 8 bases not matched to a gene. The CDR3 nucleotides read TGTGCCAGCAGCGCCCGCCGGACAGGGGGAGATGGCTACACCTTC. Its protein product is CASSARRTGGDGYTF.

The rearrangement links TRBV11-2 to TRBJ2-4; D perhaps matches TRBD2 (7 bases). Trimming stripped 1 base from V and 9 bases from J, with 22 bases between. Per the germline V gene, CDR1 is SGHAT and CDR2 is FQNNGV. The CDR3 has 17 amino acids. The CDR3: CASSLGGFGGGGGIQYF. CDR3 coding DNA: TGTGCCAGCAGCTTAGGAGGGTTCGGCGGGGGCGGGGGCATTCAGTACTTC.

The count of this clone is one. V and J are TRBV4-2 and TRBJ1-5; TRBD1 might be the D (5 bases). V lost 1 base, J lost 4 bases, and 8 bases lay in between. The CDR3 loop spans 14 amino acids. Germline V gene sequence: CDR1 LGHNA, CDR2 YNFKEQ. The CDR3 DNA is TGTGCCAGCAGCCAAGTGGGGGGGAATCAGCCCCAGCATTTT. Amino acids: CASSQVGGNQPQHF.

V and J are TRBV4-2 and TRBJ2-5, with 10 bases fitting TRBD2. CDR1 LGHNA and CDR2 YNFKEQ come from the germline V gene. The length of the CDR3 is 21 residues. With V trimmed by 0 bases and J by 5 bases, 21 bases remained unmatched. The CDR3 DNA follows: TGTGCCAGCAGCCAAGAGTGGGGGCCTGGGGCTAGCGGGAGTTTAAGGGAGACCCAGTACTTC. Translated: CASSQEWGPGASGSLRETQYF.

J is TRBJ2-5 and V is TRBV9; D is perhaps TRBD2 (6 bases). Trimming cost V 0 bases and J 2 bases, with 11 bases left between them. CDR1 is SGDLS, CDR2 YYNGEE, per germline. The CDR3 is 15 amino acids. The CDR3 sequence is CASSVDGRPQETQYF. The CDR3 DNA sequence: TGTGCCAGCAGCGTAGACGGGAGACCACAAGAGACCCAGTACTTC.

This CDR3 reads CASSLDRANTEAFF. Written as DNA, the CDR3 is TGTGCCAGCAGCCTAGACAGGGCGAACACTGAAGCTTTCTTT. This chain connects TRBV4-2 to TRBJ1-1, with 7 bases identical to TRBD1. Germline lookup yields CDR1 LGHNA and CDR2 YNFKEQ. The junction had 3 bases not matched to a gene; V was cut back by 4 bases and J by 1 base. The CDR3 is made up of 14 amino acids.

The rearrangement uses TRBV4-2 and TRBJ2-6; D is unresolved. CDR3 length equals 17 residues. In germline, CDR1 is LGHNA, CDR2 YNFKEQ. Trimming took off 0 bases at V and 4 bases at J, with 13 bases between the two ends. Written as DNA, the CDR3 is TGTGCCAGCAGCCAAGAAGTTTCGGTCTCCGGGGCCAACGTCCTGACTTTC. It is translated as CASSQEVSVSGANVLTF.